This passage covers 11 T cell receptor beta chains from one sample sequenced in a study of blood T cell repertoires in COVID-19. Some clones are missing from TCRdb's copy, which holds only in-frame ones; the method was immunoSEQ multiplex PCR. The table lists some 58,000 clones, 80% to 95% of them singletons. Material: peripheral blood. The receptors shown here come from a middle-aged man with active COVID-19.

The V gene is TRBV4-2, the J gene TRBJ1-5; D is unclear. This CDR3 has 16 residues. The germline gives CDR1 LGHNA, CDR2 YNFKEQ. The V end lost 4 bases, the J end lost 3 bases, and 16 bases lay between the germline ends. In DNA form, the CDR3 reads TGTGCCAGCAGCCCCCTAGCGGGCTCCTCCAATCAGCCCCAGCATTTT. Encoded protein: CASSPLAGSSNQPQHF.

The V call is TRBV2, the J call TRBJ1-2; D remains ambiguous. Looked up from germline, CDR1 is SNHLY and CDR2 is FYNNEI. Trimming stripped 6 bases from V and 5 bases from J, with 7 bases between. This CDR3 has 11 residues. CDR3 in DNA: TGTGCCAGCAGCCGGACTTATGGCTACACCTTC. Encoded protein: CASSRTYGYTF. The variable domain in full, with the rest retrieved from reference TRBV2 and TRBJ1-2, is EPEVTQTPSHQVTQMGQEVILRCVPISNHLYFYWYRQILGQKVEFLVSFYNNEISEKSEIFDDQFSVERPDGSNFTLKIRSTKLEDSAMYFCASSRTYGYTFGSGTRLTVV.

The CDR3 nucleotides read TGTGCCATCACGGGGGACAGGGATAACTATGGCTACACCTTC. It translates to CAITGDRDNYGYTF. V is TRBV10-3 and J is TRBJ1-2; 9 positions agree with TRBD1. This CDR3 is built from 14 residues. J lost 1 base, V lost 7 bases, and 4 bases had no gene match. In germline, CDR1 is ENHRY, CDR2 SYGVKD.

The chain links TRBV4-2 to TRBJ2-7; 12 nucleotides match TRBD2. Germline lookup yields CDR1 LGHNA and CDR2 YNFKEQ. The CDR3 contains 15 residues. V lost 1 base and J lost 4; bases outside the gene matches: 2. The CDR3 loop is CASSQGTSGKYEQYF. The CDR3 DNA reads TGTGCCAGCAGCCAAGGGACTAGCGGGAAATACGAGCAGTACTTC.

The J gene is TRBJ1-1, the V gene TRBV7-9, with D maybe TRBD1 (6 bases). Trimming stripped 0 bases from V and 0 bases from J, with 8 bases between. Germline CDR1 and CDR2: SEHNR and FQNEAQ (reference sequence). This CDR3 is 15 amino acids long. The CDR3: CASSLATGMNTEAFF. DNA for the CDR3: TGTGCCAGCAGCTTAGCGACAGGTATGAACACTGAAGCTTTCTTT.

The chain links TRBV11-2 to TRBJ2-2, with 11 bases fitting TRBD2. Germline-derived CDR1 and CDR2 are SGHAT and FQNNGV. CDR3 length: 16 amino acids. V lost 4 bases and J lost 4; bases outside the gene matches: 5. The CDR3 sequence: CASSSGLAGRTGELFF. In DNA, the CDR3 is TGTGCCAGCAGCTCCGGACTAGCGGGTCGCACCGGGGAGCTGTTTTTT.

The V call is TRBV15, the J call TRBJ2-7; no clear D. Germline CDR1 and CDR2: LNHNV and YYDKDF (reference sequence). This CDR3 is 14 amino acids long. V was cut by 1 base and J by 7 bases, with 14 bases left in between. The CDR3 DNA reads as TGTGCCACCAGCAGAGTCGGAAGGAGTGGGGAGCAGTACTTC. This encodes CATSRVGRSGEQYF.

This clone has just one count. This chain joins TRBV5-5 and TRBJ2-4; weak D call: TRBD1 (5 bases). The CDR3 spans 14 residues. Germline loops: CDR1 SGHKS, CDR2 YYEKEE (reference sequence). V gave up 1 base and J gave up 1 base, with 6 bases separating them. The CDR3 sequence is CASSLSGAKNIQYF. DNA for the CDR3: TGTGCCAGCAGCTTGTCAGGGGCCAAAAACATTCAGTACTTC.

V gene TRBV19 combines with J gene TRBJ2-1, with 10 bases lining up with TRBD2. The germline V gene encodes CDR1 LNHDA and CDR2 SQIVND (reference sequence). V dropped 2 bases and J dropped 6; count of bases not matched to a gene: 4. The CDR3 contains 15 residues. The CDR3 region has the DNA TGTGCCAGTAGTATACCGCTAGCGGGGGCCAATGAGCAGTTCTTC. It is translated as CASSIPLAGANEQFF.

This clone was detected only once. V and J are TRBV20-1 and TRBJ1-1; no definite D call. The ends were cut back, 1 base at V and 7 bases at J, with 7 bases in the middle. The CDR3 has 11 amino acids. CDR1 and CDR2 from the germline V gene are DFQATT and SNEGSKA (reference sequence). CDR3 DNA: TGCAGTGCTAGAGGCGGACTTGAAGCTTTCTTT. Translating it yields CSARGGLEAFF.

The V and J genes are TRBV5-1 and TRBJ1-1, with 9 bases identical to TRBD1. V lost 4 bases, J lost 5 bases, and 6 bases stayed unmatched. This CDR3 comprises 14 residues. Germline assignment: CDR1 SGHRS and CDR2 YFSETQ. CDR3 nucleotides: TGCGCCAGCAGCCCTGGACAGGGGTGGACTGAAGCTTTCTTT. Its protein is CASSPGQGWTEAFF.